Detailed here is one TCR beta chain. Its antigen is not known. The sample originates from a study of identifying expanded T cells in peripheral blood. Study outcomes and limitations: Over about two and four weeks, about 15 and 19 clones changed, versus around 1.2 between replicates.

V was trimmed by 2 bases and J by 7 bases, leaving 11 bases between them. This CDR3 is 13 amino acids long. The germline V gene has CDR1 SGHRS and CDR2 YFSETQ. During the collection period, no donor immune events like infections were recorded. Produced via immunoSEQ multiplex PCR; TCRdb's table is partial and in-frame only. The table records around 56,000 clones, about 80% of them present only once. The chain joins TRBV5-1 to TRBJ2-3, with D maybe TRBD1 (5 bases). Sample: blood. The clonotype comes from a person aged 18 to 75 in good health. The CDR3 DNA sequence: TGCGCCAGCAGCTTAGACAGAACTTATACGCAGTATTTT. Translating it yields CASSLDRTYTQYF.